The sequence of this TCR beta chain was determined in a study of shared clonotypes between healthy human individuals. The assay was carried out at the deep level. Authors' analysis steps: ImmunoSEQ supplied junction-only sequences lacking quality scores, so filtering was different. TCRdb keeps only in-frame clones here, not all; method: immunoSEQ multiplex PCR. V, J and clone size were drawn from that table, and D and trimming were deduced from the DNA. The sample has hundreds of thousands of clones, about four fifths seen once. General study points: Genetic and exposure-history diversity was limited by the few donors.

Per germline, CDR1 SGHVS and CDR2 FQNEAQ. V was shortened by 8 bases and J by 4 bases, with 13 bases between the two germline ends. The CDR3 consists of 13 residues. About this clone: Its antigen is unknown.

Unsorted samples used roughly 95 million PBMCs for genomic DNA. The sample comprised PBMCs. The receptor's source is a middle-aged woman in good health. Some clones in this sample may be carry-over from other donors' samples. V and J are TRBV7-8 and TRBJ2-3, with no clear D. CDR3 sequence reads: CASGVGSADTQYF. The CDR3 nucleotides are TGTGCCAGCGGTGTAGGTTCCGCAGATACGCAGTATTTT.